A single sample is the source of the 14 T cell receptor beta chains below, sequenced in a study of T-cell memory formation after mild COVID-19. TCRdb recomputed calls from the 5' RACE reads with MiXCR, one row per CDR3 protein. Of some 210,000 distinct CDR3 sequences in the sample, roughly 30% were seen once. Sequencing used PBMCs or a T cell subset sorted from them (not recorded which). The receptors shown here come from an adult woman who had mild COVID-19 (a few samples of this study predate the infection). Cell type and time point are not known.

This chain's CDR3 is CSGTTRDSIYNEQFF. The CDR3, as DNA: TGCAGCGGAACTACGCGGGACAGCATTTACAATGAGCAGTTCTTC. V is TRBV29-1 and J is TRBJ2-1; weak D call: TRBD1 (7 bases). Trimming took 7 bases from V and 4 from J, leaving 20 bases between them. CDR1 is SQVTM and CDR2 is ANQGSEA in the germline V gene. The CDR3 length is 15 residues.

The chain carries TRBV7-9 and TRBJ2-7, with 9 bases matching TRBD1. The V segment lost 4 bases and the J segment 3 bases; nucleotides outside the gene matches: 4. Germline CDR1 is SEHNR and CDR2 is FQNEAQ (reference sequence). The length of the CDR3 is 14 residues. DNA of the CDR3: TGTGCCAGCAGCTCGGACAGGGGTTTCTACGAGCAGTACTTC. Residues: CASSSDRGFYEQYF.

This clonotype was seen only a few times. V is TRBV7-8 and J is TRBJ1-6, with D unresolved. The CDR3 consists of 14 residues. V was pared by 2 bases and J by 7 bases, with 9 bases between. The V gene's germline CDR1 is SGHVS and CDR2 FQNEAQ. CDR3 in DNA: TGTGCCAGCAGCTTATTGCGGGCAAATTCACCCCTCCACTTT. This gives the protein CASSLLRANSPLHF.

This clonotype has just a few counts. This chain joins TRBV29-1 and TRBJ1-6; D perhaps matches TRBD1 (5 bases). CDR1 and CDR2 from the germline V gene are SQVTM and ANQGSEA. The CDR3 has 14 amino acids. Trimming cost V 3 bases and J 4 bases, with 10 bases left between them. CDR3: CSVERDSYNSPLHF. CDR3 bases: TGCAGCGTTGAGCGAGACAGTTATAATTCACCCCTCCACTTT.

The chain employs TRBV20-1 and TRBJ2-1, with TRBD1 as a possible D gene (6 bases). V lost 3 bases to trimming and J lost 0 bases, with 15 bases between them. Germline V lookup: CDR1 DFQATT, CDR2 SNEGSKA (reference sequence). This CDR3 region has 16 residues. In DNA, the CDR3 is TGCAGTGCTAGGGGGGCAGGGGTCCTCTCCTACAATGAGCAGTTCTTC. As protein: CSARGAGVLSYNEQFF.

This clonotype came up a few times. CDR3: CASSDKKGPYEQYF. CDR3 DNA: TGTGCCAGCTCGGACAAAAAAGGCCCCTACGAGCAGTACTTC. The V and J genes are TRBV18 and TRBJ2-7, with D maybe TRBD1 (5 bases). From germline, CDR1 is KGHSH and CDR2 LQKENI. V lost 6 bases and J 2 bases, leaving 14 bases between the germline ends. The CDR3 totals 14 residues. Complete variable domain (other parts from reference TRBV18 and TRBJ2-7): NAGVMQNPRHLVRRRGQEARLRCSPMKGHSHVYWYRQLPEEGLKFMVYLQKENIIDESGMPKERFSAEFPKEGPSILRIQQVVRGDSAAYFCASSDKKGPYEQYFGPGTRLTVT.

The chain carries TRBV30 and TRBJ1-1; maybe TRBD1 (5 bases). V dropped 3 bases and J dropped 2 bases, with 10 bases sitting between them. CDR3 length: 13 amino acids. Per germline, CDR1 GTSNPN and CDR2 SVGIG (reference sequence). CDR3 nucleotides: TGTGCCTGGAGCTGGGGACCAAACACTGAAGCTTTCTTT. Its protein is CAWSWGPNTEAFF.

This clonotype occurred a few times. This sequence joins TRBV21-1 and TRBJ2-1; the table's TRBD1 call for D was not verified on the DNA. TRBV21-1 has pseudogene status. This CDR3 comprises 17 residues. Here the CDR3 reads CASRGDRVLAEYNEQFF. The CDR3 DNA sequence: TGTGCCAGCAGAGGGGACAGGGTTCTAGCGGAGTACAATGAGCAGTTCTTC.

This clonotype was detected only a few times. J is TRBJ2-5 and V is TRBV7-9; D gene unclear. This CDR3 comprises 14 residues. Germline CDR1 SEHNR, CDR2 FQNEAQ (reference sequence). V was shortened by 3 bases and J by 5 bases, with 13 bases between the two germline ends. Here the CDR3 DNA reads TGTGCCAGCAGCTTTCTCGTCCCGAGGGAGACCCAGTACTTC. Protein product: CASSFLVPRETQYF.

The table lists this clonotype with a few counts. This chain uses TRBV20-1 with TRBJ2-7; tentatively, D is TRBD1 (6 bases). Germline V gives CDR1 DFQATT, CDR2 SNEGSKA (reference sequence). This CDR3 is 13 amino acids long. With 3 bases removed from V and 2 bases from J, the gap between germline ends came to 11 bases. CDR3 amino acids: CSARKRDTYEQYF. CDR3 in DNA: TGCAGTGCTAGGAAAAGGGACACCTACGAGCAGTACTTC.

The chain recombines TRBV4-2 with TRBJ1-2, with D tentatively TRBD1 (6 bases). CDR3 length: 14 residues. Germline V gene data show CDR1 as LGHNA and CDR2 as YNFKEQ. The V gene lost 4 bases and the J gene lost 6 bases, with 15 bases spanning the gap. CDR3 in DNA: TGTGCCAGCAGCCGCGAACAGGGAAGCCATGGCTACACCTTC. This gives the protein CASSREQGSHGYTF.

This clonotype was observed a handful of times. The chain has TRBV27 and TRBJ1-1; no clear D. The CDR3 totals 14 residues. V was clipped by 6 bases and J by 3 bases, with 14 bases between them. Germline loops: CDR1 MNHEY, CDR2 SMNVEV (reference sequence). The CDR3 loop is CASSRGILYTEAFF. CDR3 DNA sequence: TGTGCCAGCAGCCGCGGAATACTATACACTGAAGCTTTCTTT.

This clonotype has more than one count but fewer than ten. The chain links TRBV12-3 or TRBV12-4 to TRBJ2-4, with a tentative D call TRBD2 (6 bases). The CDR3 covers 15 residues. V lost 4 bases and J lost 6, with 16 bases in between. The CDR3 DNA sequence: TGTGCCAGCAGTTCGCCCGGGACTCGGGGAAACATTCAGTACTTC. This translates into CASSSPGTRGNIQYF.

This clonotype was detected many times. The V and J genes are TRBV3-1 and TRBJ2-7; 12 nucleotides agree with TRBD2. Trimming took 8 bases from V and 3 from J; bases not matched to a gene: 5. The CDR3 loop spans 14 amino acids. The germline CDR1 and CDR2 sequences are LGHDT and YNNKEL (reference sequence). Here the CDR3 reads CASCLAGGIYEQYF. The DNA for the CDR3 is TGTGCCAGCTGCCTAGCGGGGGGGATCTACGAGCAGTACTTC.